This is a list of T cell receptor beta chains from one sample in a study of cytotoxic CD8 clonotypes in ibrutinib-treated CLL. This table comes from immunoSEQ multiplex PCR, and its TCRdb copy is limited to in-frame clones, with some not included. The table includes roughly 97,000 clones, approximately 78% detected once. Specimen: PBMCs, collected after 12 months of ibrutinib treatment. The receptors come from a human donor with chronic lymphocytic leukemia. Each CDR3 is given with its conserved first and last residue. The D gene is left open where the match is weak. A row's size may be missing; if present it is once, few, many or a size class.

TRBJ2-3 TRBV28 - - 11 TGTGCCAGCAGTACGGGGGTTACGCAGTATTTT CASSTGVTQYF
TRBJ2-5 TRBV5-1 - - 16 TGCGCCAGCAAGCCCTTCTCGGGGACTGTGTATGAGACCCAGTACTTC CASKPFSGTVYETQYF
TRBJ2-2 TRBV14 - - 15 TGTGCCAGCAGCCAAGGGTCGAGGAACACCGGGGAGCTGTTTTTT CASSQGSRNTGELFF
TRBJ2-1 TRBV7-8 - - 13 TGTGCCAGCAGCCGGACTGGAAACAATGAGCAGTTCTTC CASSRTGNNEQFF
TRBJ2-7 TRBV14 - - 13 TGTGCCAGCAGCCAAGGGACGGGCCCAGAGCAGTACTTC CASSQGTGPEQYF
TRBJ1-1 TRBV7-3 TRBD1 few 13 TGTGCCAGCAGCTTAGCAGGGGGCCCTGAAGCTTTCTTT CASSLAGGPEAFF
TRBJ1-4 TRBV27 TRBD1 - 20 TGTGCCAGCAGTTTCATCCCCCCGGGACAGGGAATGGCAACTAATGAAAAACTGTTTTTT CASSFIPPGQGMATNEKLFF
TRBJ2-2 TRBV9 - once 14 TGTGCCAGCAGCGTCCAAGGGTTCAACGGGGAGCTGTTTTTT CASSVQGFNGELFF
TRBJ1-2 TRBV19 - - 13 TGTGCCACCTACGACGGACAGAACTATGGCTACACCTTC CATYDGQNYGYTF
TRBJ1-4 TRBV28 - - 15 TGTGCCAGCAGATCATTACGCGGGGTTGGGGAAAAACTGTTTTTT CASRSLRGVGEKLFF
TRBJ2-7 TRBV30 TRBD1 - 16 TGTGCCTGGAGTGTACAAGCTGGACAGGAGTCCTACGAGCAGTACTTC CAWSVQAGQESYEQYF
TRBJ1-2 TRBV6-1 - - 12 TGTGCCAGCAGCCAGCGAAACTATGGCTACACCTTC CASSQRNYGYTF
TRBJ2-1 TRBV7-2 TRBD2 - 15 TGTGCCAGCAGCGTCTCTAGCGGCCAGGGAAATGAGCAGTTCTTC CASSVSSGQGNEQFF
TRBJ1-2 TRBV18 - - 14 TGTGCCAGCTCACCAGAAGGACAGAAGGATGGCTACACCTTC CASSPEGQKDGYTF
TRBJ2-3 TRBV6-6 - many 13 TGTGCCAGCAACGATGGGGCGGGAGATACGCAGTATTTT CASNDGAGDTQYF
TRBJ1-2 TRBV2 - few 12 TGTGCCAGCTCGACAGCTAACTATGGCTACACCTTC CASSTANYGYTF
TRBJ2-3 TRBV18 - - 14 TGTGCCAGTTCAAGGAACAGGGGCACAGATACGCAGTATTTT CASSRNRGTDTQYF
TRBJ2-7 TRBV7-6 TRBD1 - 14 TGTGCCAGCAGCTTAATGACAGGGGGCAACGAGCAGTACTTC CASSLMTGGNEQYF
TRBJ2-1 TRBV9 TRBD1 - 16 TGTGCCAGCAGCGGGGGTAACAGGGGGTCCTACAATGAGCAGTTCTTC CASSGGNRGSYNEQFF
TRBJ2-5 TRBV20-1 - - 10 TGCAGTGCCGTCCAAGAGACCCAGTACTTC CSAVQETQYF
TRBJ1-6 TRBV11-3 - few 13 TGTGCCAGCAGCTTACTCCGGTGGTCACCCCTCCACTTT CASSLLRWSPLHF
TRBJ1-6 TRBV2 - - 15 TGTGCCAGCAGTGTATACCAACTAGATAATTCACCCCTCCACTTT CASSVYQLDNSPLHF
TRBJ2-3 TRBV27 TRBD1 once 17 TGTGCCAGCAGTTCGGGGATCCGGGACAGGGAGCAGGGTACGCAGTATTTT CASSSGIRDREQGTQYF
TRBJ2-7 TRBV9 TRBD1 - 19 TGTGCCAGCAGCGTAGCTCCGGCAGGGGGTATCACAACCGACTACGAGCAGTACTTC CASSVAPAGGITTDYEQYF
TRBJ2-2 TRBV2 - - 11 TGTGCCAGCAGTGCCGGGCTCGGGCTGTTTTTT CASSAGLGLFF
TRBJ2-3 TRBV4-2 TRBD1 - 14 TGTGCCAGCAGCGCACAGGGGGATGCAGATACGCAGTATTTT CASSAQGDADTQYF
TRBJ1-2 TRBV4-1 TRBD1 - 14 TGCGCCAGCAGTCGGGACAGCGACGGGTATGGCTACACCTTC CASSRDSDGYGYTF
TRBJ2-1 TRBV29-1 TRBD2 - 13 TGCAGCGTAGGACTAGCGGGATACAATGAGCAGTTCTTC CSVGLAGYNEQFF
TRBJ2-7 TRBV29-1 - - 12 TGCAGCGGCCAGGACAGTGCCTACGAGCAGTACTTC CSGQDSAYEQYF
TRBJ1-3 TRBV19 - - 17 TGTGCCAGTAGTATGGACCCCCCGGTGGAGGGTGGAAACACCATATATTTT CASSMDPPVEGGNTIYF
TRBJ2-2 TRBV29-1 TRBD1 - 15 TGCAGCGTTGGGGACAGGGGGCAGAACACCGGGGAGCTGTTTTTT CSVGDRGQNTGELFF
TRBJ2-1 TRBV2 TRBD2 - 13 TGTGCCAGCAGCCTAGCGGGGGGCGATGAGCAGTTCTTC CASSLAGGDEQFF
TRBJ2-7 TRBV18 TRBD2 - 18 TGTGCCAGCTCAACCGGGACTAGCGGGGGGGCTAGCTCCTACGAGCAGTACTTC CASSTGTSGGASSYEQYF
TRBJ2-3 TRBV6-5 TRBD2 - 15 TGTGCCAGCAGCGGACTAGCGGGAGCTACAGATACGCAGTATTTT CASSGLAGATDTQYF
TRBJ2-2 TRBV7-7 TRBD1 many 15 TGTGCCAGCAGCTCACAGGGGGCGATGGTCGGGGAGCTGTTTTTT CASSSQGAMVGELFF
TRBJ1-1 TRBV6-5 TRBD1 - 14 TGTGCCAGCAGTTACGGTTCAGGGGGCCTGCGGGCTTTCTTT CASSYGSGGLRAFF
TRBJ2-7 TRBV2 TRBD1 - 11 TGTGCCAGCGGACAGGCCTACGAGCAGTACTTC CASGQAYEQYF
TRBJ2-3 TRBV7-9 TRBD2 few 15 TGTGCCAGCAGCCCCGGGACTAGAAGGGTGAATACGCAGTATTTT CASSPGTRRVNTQYF
TRBJ2-7 TRBV30 TRBD1 - 14 TGTGCCTGGAGAAAAGCAGGGGGTCTTTACGAGCAGTACTTC CAWRKAGGLYEQYF
TRBJ2-7 TRBV27 TRBD1 - 15 TGTGCCAGCAGGCCCCGAGGGACAGCACCCTACGAGCAGTACTTC CASRPRGTAPYEQYF
TRBJ2-5 TRBV5-1 - - 13 TGCGCCAGCAGCTTCGTGCCCCAAGAGACCCAGTACTTC CASSFVPQETQYF
TRBJ1-4 TRBV5-1 TRBD1 - 18 TGCGCCAGCAGCTCAGCACCCCGGACAGGGGGCACTAATGAAAAACTGTTTTTT CASSSAPRTGGTNEKLFF
TRBJ2-5 TRBV6-5 - - 15 TGTGCCAGCAACCTAGCGGGCCAGGGGGAAGAGACCCAGTACTTC CASNLAGQGEETQYF
TRBJ2-7 TRBV6-6 TRBD2 - 16 TGTGCCAGCAGACCAACACCGGGACTAGGAGCGGGCGAGCAGTACTTC CASRPTPGLGAGEQYF
TRBJ1-1 TRBV28 - few 13 TGTGCCAGCAGTGGAGGGGGAAACACTGAAGCTTTCTTT CASSGGGNTEAFF
TRBJ2-5 TRBV7-9 - - 18 TGTGCCAGCAGCTTAGGACCATTCCATACCGGGACTTGGGAGACCCAGTACTTC CASSLGPFHTGTWETQYF
TRBJ2-7 TRBV27 - - 15 TGTGCCAGCAGTCCCCGTTCGGGGATTCCCTACGAGCAGTACTTC CASSPRSGIPYEQYF
TRBJ2-5 TRBV7-3 TRBD1 - 15 TGTGCCAGCAGCGAATCGGACAGGGGTGGAGAGACCCAGTACTTC CASSESDRGGETQYF
TRBJ1-1 TRBV5-6 TRBD1 few 16 TGTGCCAGCAGCTTAGGACAGGGGGTAATGAACACTGAAGCTTTCTTT CASSLGQGVMNTEAFF
TRBJ2-2 TRBV5-1 TRBD2 - 17 TGCGCCAGCAGCACGACTAGCGGGGGTTCGGGAACCGGGGAGCTGTTTTTT CASSTTSGGSGTGELFF
TRBJ1-5 TRBV19 - - 14 TGTGCCAGTAGTATCCCGGACGCTCGTCAGCCCCAGCATTTT CASSIPDARQPQHF
TRBJ2-5 TRBV7-6 - - 16 TGTGCCAGCAGCTTATTGGGACGCGGGGTCGGAGAGACCCAGTACTTC CASSLLGRGVGETQYF
TRBJ2-7 TRBV12-5 - - 14 TGTGCTAGTGGTTTGGAAACAGGGGGGGGCGAGCAGTACTTC CASGLETGGGEQYF
TRBJ1-1 TRBV19 - - 15 TGTGCCAGTAGTACTCGGGGGGCGGGGAACACTGAAGCTTTCTTT CASSTRGAGNTEAFF
TRBJ2-2 TRBV10-2 - - 15 TGCGCCAGCAAGGCAGGGGCTCCGAACACCGGGGAGCTGTTTTTT CASKAGAPNTGELFF